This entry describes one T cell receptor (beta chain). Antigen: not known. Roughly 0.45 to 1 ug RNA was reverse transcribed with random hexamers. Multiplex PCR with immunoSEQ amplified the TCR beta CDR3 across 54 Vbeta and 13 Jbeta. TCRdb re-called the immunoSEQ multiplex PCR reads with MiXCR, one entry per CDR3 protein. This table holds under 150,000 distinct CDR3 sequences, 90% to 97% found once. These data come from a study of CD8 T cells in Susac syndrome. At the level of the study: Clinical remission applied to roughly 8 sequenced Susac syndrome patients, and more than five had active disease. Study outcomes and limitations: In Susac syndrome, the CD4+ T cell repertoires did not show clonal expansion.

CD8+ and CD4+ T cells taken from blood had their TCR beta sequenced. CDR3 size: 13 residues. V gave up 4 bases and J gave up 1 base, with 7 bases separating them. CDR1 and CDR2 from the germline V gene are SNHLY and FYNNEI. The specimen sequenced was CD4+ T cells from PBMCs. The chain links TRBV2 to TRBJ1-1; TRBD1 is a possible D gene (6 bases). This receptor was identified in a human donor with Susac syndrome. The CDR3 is CASSGTANTEAFF. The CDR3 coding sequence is TGTGCCAGCAGTGGGACAGCGAACACTGAAGCTTTCTTT.